This passage covers 21 T cell receptor beta chains from one sample sequenced in a study of PD-1 blockade in classical Hodgkin lymphoma. Every patient relapsed after autologous stem cell transplantation, and brentuximab vedotin exposure varied. The method was immunoSEQ multiplex PCR; TCRdb's version includes in-frame clones alone and lacks a portion of them. The table includes 40,000 to 45,000 clones, over 55% detected once. The sequencing used peripheral blood mononuclear cells (PBMCs), collected at baseline. These receptors came from a human donor with classical Hodgkin lymphoma.

The chain couples TRBV7-9 to TRBJ2-7; TRBD1 matches 7 bases. Unmatched junction bases numbered 4, after V lost 1 base and J lost 1 base. This CDR3 has 15 amino acids. CDR1 is SEHNR, CDR2 FQNEAQ, per germline (reference sequence). CDR3 protein: CASSLGTGLSYEQYF. CDR3 nucleotides: TGTGCCAGCAGCTTAGGGACAGGACTGTCCTACGAGCAGTACTTC.

V gene TRBV21-1 combines with J gene TRBJ2-1; the D call TRBD1 from the table was never checked on the DNA. TRBV21-1 is reported as a pseudogene. This CDR3 has 13 residues. The DNA for the CDR3 is TGTGCCAGCACCCAGGACAGGCACAATGAGCAGTTCTTC. This codes for CASTQDRHNEQFF.

The chain couples TRBV5-6 to TRBJ2-3, with TRBD2 matching 12 bases. The CDR3 runs to 16 residues. Looked up from germline, CDR1 is SGHDT and CDR2 is YYEEEE. Trimming removed 4 bases from V and 4 bases from J; junction bases left unmatched: 7. CDR3 coding DNA: TGTGCCAGCAGCCCTACTAGCGGGGGGTGGCCAGATACGCAGTATTTT. It codes for CASSPTSGGWPDTQYF.

The rearrangement joins TRBV9 to TRBJ2-5; 11 positions agree with TRBD2. With 3 bases clipped from V and 1 base from J, the junction kept 5 bases outside the gene matches. The CDR3 loop spans 16 amino acids. In germline, CDR1 is SGDLS, CDR2 YYNGEE. CDR3 DNA: TGTGCCAGCAGCGCCCGACTAGCGGGGATCCAAGAGACCCAGTACTTC. Translating it yields CASSARLAGIQETQYF. Using reference TRBV9 and TRBJ2-5 for the parts outside the CDR3, the full variable domain is DSGVTQTPKHLITATGQRVTLRCSPRSGDLSVYWYQQSLDQGLQFLIQYYNGEERAKGNILERFSAQQFPDLHSELNLSSLELGDSALYFCASSARLAGIQETQYFGPGTRLLVL.

The chain couples TRBV2 to TRBJ2-1, with D possibly matching TRBD1 (6 bases). The CDR3 is 15 amino acids. Per germline, CDR1 SNHLY and CDR2 FYNNEI. The ends were cut back, 3 bases at V and 0 bases at J, with 9 bases in the middle. The CDR3, as DNA: TGTGCCAGCAGTGAGGACAGTCGCTCCTACAATGAGCAGTTCTTC. Residues: CASSEDSRSYNEQFF.

This clone was observed once. CDR3 DNA sequence: TGTGCCAGCAGTTACCGGGATGAGGCTTTCTTT. This translates into CASSYRDEAFF. The chain joins TRBV6-6 to TRBJ1-1; no clear D gene. Trimming left V 2 bases short and J 11 bases short, with 9 bases between. Germline assignment: CDR1 MNHNY and CDR2 SVGAGI (reference sequence). The CDR3 extends over 11 amino acids.

As regards this clone: This may arise from a read error, as a much more abundant clone is one base away. The V and J genes are TRBV25-1 and TRBJ1-2; the D is unclear. The CDR3 has 11 amino acids. The V gene's germline CDR1 is MGHDK and CDR2 SYGVNS. Between the trimmed V and J ends, which lost 2 bases and 4 bases, there was a span of 2 bases. CDR3 sequence reads: CASSESYGYTF. The DNA for the CDR3 is TGTGCCAGCAGTGAAAGCTATGGCTACACCTTC.

This clone occurred once. The J gene is TRBJ1-1, the V gene TRBV6-5; D may be TRBD1 (5 bases). V dropped 6 bases and J dropped 4 bases, with 9 bases sitting between them. The CDR3 spans 12 residues. Germline CDR1 MNHEY, CDR2 SVGAGI. CDR3 sequence (DNA): TGTGCCAGCAGGGGGCCGGGCACTGAAGCTTTCTTT. Translated, it gives CASRGPGTEAFF.

This clone showed up just a few times. The genes are TRBV29-1 and TRBJ2-7, with TRBD2 matching over 14 bases. The CDR3 extends over 13 amino acids. Germline V gene sequence: CDR1 SQVTM, CDR2 ANQGSEA. Trimming at V came to 6 bases and at J to 5 bases, leaving 3 bases not matched to a gene. CDR3 coding DNA: TGCAGCGTGAAGGGACTAGCGGGGGACGAGCAGTACTTC. This sequence encodes CSVKGLAGDEQYF.

The V call is TRBV6-5, the J call TRBJ1-4; D is undetermined. Germline values: CDR1 MNHEY, CDR2 SVGAGI. The V gene lost 0 bases and the J gene lost 11 bases, with 10 bases spanning the gap. CDR3 size: 13 residues. CDR3 sequence reads: CASSYSSPRKLFF. CDR3 DNA sequence: TGTGCCAGCAGTTACTCATCCCCGAGGAAACTGTTTTTT.

The rearrangement uses TRBV30 and TRBJ1-2; D unresolved. Between the trimmed V and J ends, which lost 0 bases and 6 bases, there was a span of 14 bases. The CDR3 runs 14 residues. The V gene's germline CDR1 is GTSNPN and CDR2 SVGIG (reference sequence). CDR3 region: CAWSVSGVQDGYTF. CDR3 nucleotide sequence: TGTGCCTGGAGTGTTTCGGGAGTTCAGGATGGCTACACCTTC. The whole variable domain, remainder taken from reference TRBV30 and TRBJ1-2, is SQTIHQWPATLVQPVGSPLSLECTVEGTSNPNLYWYRQAAGRGLQLLFYSVGIGQISSEVPQNLSASRPQDRQFILSSKKLLLSDSGFYLCAWSVSGVQDGYTFGSGTRLTVV.

On this clone itself: The germline gene is not matched at one end of the junction; a read error may be the cause. V usage is TRBV10-3 and J usage is TRBJ1-1; D not resolved. CDR3 size: 15 residues. Germline-derived CDR1 and CDR2 are ENHRY and SYGVKD. Here the CDR3 DNA reads TGTGCCGTCAGTGAGCCGCCTATCTTAAGCGGCGGAGCTTTCTTT. The encoded protein is CAVSEPPILSGGAFF.

V usage is TRBV9 and J usage is TRBJ2-2; possible D gene TRBD1, 5 bases. This CDR3 is 15 amino acids long. CDR1 and CDR2 (germline): SGDLS, YYNGEE. Trimming removed 3 bases at V and 7 bases at J, with 16 bases between. The CDR3 is CASSGGSARVGELFF. The CDR3 DNA reads as TGTGCCAGCAGCGGGGGTTCAGCCAGGGTCGGGGAGCTGTTTTTT.

The V gene is TRBV29-1, the J gene TRBJ2-7; 15 bases align to TRBD2. Germline values: CDR1 SQVTM, CDR2 ANQGSEA. Trimming took 6 bases from V and 2 from J; bases not matched to a gene: 11. CDR3 size: 17 residues. DNA for the CDR3: TGCAGCGTCAAAGGACTAGCGGGGGGGCGACCTCCCTACGAGCAGTACTTC. It encodes CSVKGLAGGRPPYEQYF.

This clone came up a few times. The chain is built from TRBV4-1 and TRBJ1-2; D uncertain. CDR1 and CDR2 from the germline V gene are MGHRA and YSYEKL. CDR3 size: 16 residues. Trimming took 2 bases from V and 0 from J, leaving 13 bases between them. CDR3 DNA: TGCGCCAGCAGCCAATCCAATCCTAGAGCTAACTATGGCTACACCTTC. It specifies CASSQSNPRANYGYTF.

This clone was detected only a few times. The chain is built from TRBV29-1 and TRBJ2-1; 16 nucleotides line up with TRBD2. The CDR3 is 15 residues long. CDR1 SQVTM and CDR2 ANQGSEA come from the germline V gene. V lost 7 bases and J lost 10; bases outside the gene matches: 10. The CDR3 nucleotides are TGCAGCGCCGATGGGACTAGCGGGGGGGCCTGGGAGCAGTTCTTC. Translated: CSADGTSGGAWEQFF.

This clone has more than one count but fewer than ten. The V call is TRBV29-1, the J call TRBJ1-2, with D possibly being TRBD1 (5 bases). The CDR3 consists of 18 residues. The germline CDR1 and CDR2 sequences are SQVTM and ANQGSEA. Deletions cut 4 bases from V and 4 bases from J, with 28 bases between. The CDR3, as DNA: TGCAGCGTTGTTAGTTTCAGCGAAGGGGACCAGGCAGTCTATGGCTACACCTTC. Amino acid sequence: CSVVSFSEGDQAVYGYTF.

The rearrangement joins TRBV29-1 to TRBJ1-1; D is ambiguous. Germline values: CDR1 SQVTM, CDR2 ANQGSEA. The CDR3 has 12 amino acids. V lost 4 bases and J 1 base, leaving 7 bases between the germline ends. The CDR3 here is CSVVRPNTEAFF. Written as DNA, the CDR3 is TGCAGCGTTGTCAGACCGAACACTGAAGCTTTCTTT.

The V gene is TRBV27, the J gene TRBJ1-1; D gene unclear. The CDR3 spans 11 residues. Germline V CDR1 and CDR2: MNHEY, SMNVEV (reference sequence). V was clipped by 8 bases and J by 2 bases, with 6 bases between them. The CDR3 protein is CASLKNTEAFF. The DNA of the CDR3 is TGTGCCAGCCTAAAAAACACTGAAGCTTTCTTT.

V is TRBV4-3 and J is TRBJ2-5; 7 nucleotides agree with TRBD2. Germline V gene data show CDR1 as LGHNA and CDR2 as YSLEER. The J segment lost 5 bases and the V segment lost 0 bases, leaving 3 bases of the junction unmatched. This CDR3 contains 14 residues. The chain's CDR3 is CASSQDLAEETQYF. CDR3 nucleotide sequence: TGCGCCAGCAGCCAAGATCTAGCGGAGGAGACCCAGTACTTC.

The chain joins TRBV9 to TRBJ2-7; perhaps TRBD1 as D (6 bases). Germline V gene data show CDR1 as SGDLS and CDR2 as YYNGEE. With 4 bases removed from V and 3 bases from J, the gap between germline ends came to 20 bases. This CDR3 is built from 16 residues. CDR3 region: CASSPRDQGKIYEQYF. The CDR3 coding sequence is TGTGCCAGCAGCCCCCGGGATCAGGGGAAGATCTACGAGCAGTACTTC.